Here is one TCR beta chain with its context. Its antigen target is currently unknown. Base qualities are not provided; no much larger clone lies one nucleotide away. Interpreted using the paper, the time point label stands for: approximately 4 weeks on oral tofacitinib. The treatment or condition label, as the study defines it: oral pan-JAK inhibitor, 5-10 mg twice daily. Peripheral blood and lesional scalp punch biopsies were obtained from patients with alopecia areata. After PBMCs were isolated by density centrifugation and stained for CD3, CD4 and CD8, a FACSAria was used to sort CD4+ and CD8+ T cells. Libraries were built with the immunoSEQ multiplex PCR assay. RNA was extracted from all samples and reverse transcribed into cDNA, which served as template for TCR sequencing. SuperScript III was used to make first-strand cDNA, primed with a 2:1 mix of oligo-dT and random hexamers. A synthetic immune receptor repertoire was used to measure amplification bias, and any remaining bias was corrected computationally. The paper's processing steps were these. After raw reads were preprocessed to remove errors, the CDR3 was defined following IMGT conventions as running from the conserved cysteine to phenylalanine. Clonality was calculated as 1 minus Shannon entropy normalized by log2 of the number of productive unique TCRs. CD4 or CD8 identity of scalp clones was inferred by cross-referencing scalp TCRbeta sequences with sorted blood CD4 and CD8 repertoires. TCRdb mirrors the immuneACCESS table, restricted to in-frame sequences. Some clones are absent from its copies; in checked studies, under half trace to an unresolved V gene, and the reason for the others is unknown. D and trimming were read from the DNA, whereas the V and J calls and clone size are those reported in that table. This sample gives around 70,000 clones in total; around 30% of them show up just once. The ten largest clones add up to 15% of the sample.

The cysteine opens and the phenylalanine closes a CDR3 of 11 amino acids. Only the CDR3 region is kept as DNA, spanning 33 bases read in frame from base 1. CDR1 and CDR2 are drawn from the germline V gene: SQVTM, ANQGSEA. The trim is 4 bases for V and 7 bases for J, with a gap of 11 bases between the germline ends. This entry comes from a study of CD8+ T cells in alopecia areata (dated by TCRdb to the late 2010s). For context, the study as a whole: The treated patients, all with moderate-to-severe alopecia areata, were enrolled in an open-label pilot trial of oral tofacitinib given at 5 to 10 mg twice daily. Scalp clonality was compared across normal scalp (n=4), patchy alopecia areata scalp (n=8), and alopecia totalis/universalis scalp (n=8). Biopsies were taken from tofacitinib-treated patients at baseline and at 4 and 24 weeks of treatment, and a later scalp biopsy was taken in several of the tofacitinib-treated patients. TCRbeta CDR3 regions were amplified by immunoSEQ multiplex PCR using 35 Vbeta forward and 13 Jbeta reverse primers. Tofacitinib was given for 6 to 18 months, followed by 6 months of follow-up off drug to assess delayed response and recurrence. Human TCRbeta sequencing covered scalp tissue and sorted CD4+ and CD8+ peripheral blood T cells from patchy and totalis/universalis alopecia areata patients and healthy controls. For the treated patients, the SALT score, which quantifies what percentage of scalp surface area is affected, served as the measure of disease severity. In both human patients and the C3H/HeJ mouse model, the study applied high-throughput TCRbeta sequencing to look at T cell clonal expansion in alopecia areata. RNA was extracted with the PAXgene miRNA kit for fixed scalp, the miRNeasy kit for PBMCs, and the RNeasy kit for mouse skin. The full study reports these points: Shared TCR sequences between patients were less evident than in mice, which may be partly attributable to HLA diversity in the patient population. Tofacitinib significantly decreased scalp clonality and the number of expanded CD8+ clones among the top 100 scalp clones. Many expanded lesional clones persisted in scalp and blood during tofacitinib treatment, which may partly explain relapse after stopping treatment. Because the treated cohort was small and had just a single nonresponder, larger studies are needed to establish links between baseline CD8+ expansion and response. Resident alphabeta T cells in normal human skin are also sequenced, complicating scalp TCR repertoire analysis, unlike mouse skin dominated by gammadelta T cells. Lesional scalp, especially in alopecia totalis/universalis, showed higher clonality and more expanded CD8+ clones than normal scalp, suggesting antigenic drive.

This clonotype was sampled from a human donor with alopecia areata. Recombination linked TRBV29-1 to TRBJ2-7, with the D gene too uncertain to name. The input for sequencing was CD8+ T cells sorted from blood, taken at week 4, from a patient treated with tofacitinib. The DNA sequence is as follows: TGCAGCGTTGTGGTGACCGGGGAGCAGTACTTC. Its product reads: CSVVVTGEQYF.